Given below is one T cell receptor beta chain in context. Its antigen is as yet unknown. V lost 4 bases to trimming and J lost 0 bases, with 12 bases between them. This CDR3 has 16 residues. Germline V gene data show CDR1 as KGHDR and CDR2 as SFDVKD. These data originate in a study of T cell responses to AZD1222 COVID-19 vaccine. Study observations and caveats: CD4 TCRs covered the whole spike, strongest at regions 160-218 and 743-854. Seropositivity was recorded at baseline in only a handful of AZD1222 recipients.

Method: immunoSEQ multiplex PCR; TCRdb's copy keeps in-frame clones and lacks some. The data contain approximately 110,000 clones, about 85% of them seen just once; the ten biggest clones take up over 5%. Sequencing used peripheral blood, obtained on day 0 of AZD1222 vaccination. The chain joins TRBV24-1 to TRBJ2-1; tentatively, D is TRBD2 (5 bases). This receptor was obtained from an adult in good health. The CDR3 DNA sequence: TGTGCCACCAGTGACCGTAGCGCGAGCTCCTACAATGAGCAGTTCTTC. Its translation: CATSDRSASSYNEQFF.